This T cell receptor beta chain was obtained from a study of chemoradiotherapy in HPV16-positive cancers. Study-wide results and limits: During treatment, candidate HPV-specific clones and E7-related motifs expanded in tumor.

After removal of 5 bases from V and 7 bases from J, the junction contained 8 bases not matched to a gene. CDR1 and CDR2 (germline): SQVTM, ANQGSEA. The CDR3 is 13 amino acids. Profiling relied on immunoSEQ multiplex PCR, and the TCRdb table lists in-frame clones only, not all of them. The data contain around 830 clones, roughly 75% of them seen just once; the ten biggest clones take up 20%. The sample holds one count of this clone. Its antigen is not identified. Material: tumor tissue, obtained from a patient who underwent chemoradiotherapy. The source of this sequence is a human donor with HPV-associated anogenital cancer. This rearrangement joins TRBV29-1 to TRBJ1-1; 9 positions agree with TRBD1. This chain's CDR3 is CSVRGQGGGEAFF. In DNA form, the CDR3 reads TGCAGCGTTAGGGGACAGGGAGGTGGTGAAGCTTTCTTT.